This T cell receptor beta chain was sequenced during a study of blood T cell repertoires in COVID-19. Measured with immunoSEQ multiplex PCR; TCRdb has only the in-frame clones, and not every one. The profile shows under 250,000 clones, 83% of them singletons. The CDR3 covers 13 residues. CDR1 is SEHNR and CDR2 is FQNEAQ in the germline V gene (reference sequence). Deletions cut 6 bases from V and 9 bases from J, with 15 bases between. This clone appeared a few times. The source material was peripheral blood. The origin of this receptor is a human donor in a cohort sampled during active COVID-19. The chain carries TRBV7-9 and TRBJ2-1, with TRBD2 as a possible D gene (5 bases). The CDR3 region has the DNA TGTGCCAGCAGACAACTGGGAGAAGGTGAGCAGTTCTTC. This encodes CASRQLGEGEQFF.